Sequencing of this T cell receptor beta chain was carried out in a study of T-cell reconstitution after alpha-beta-depleted transplantation in children. Researchers prepared the TCRbeta library using unique molecular identifiers, the study reports. TCRdb re-called the PCR reads with MiXCR, one entry per CDR3 protein. The data contain more than 40,000 distinct CDR3 sequences, 40% to 65% of them singletons. This material consisted of peripheral blood, taken before TCRalphabeta/CD19-depleted stem cell transplant. These receptors came from a boy less than two years old with SCID, due to receive a stem cell transplant.

The gene calls are TRBV20-1 and TRBJ2-1; 8 bases line up with TRBD2. The CDR3 sequence is 13 residues long. V gave up 3 bases and J gave up 7 bases; unmatched junction bases: 5. Germline CDR1 and CDR2: DFQATT and SNEGSKA (reference sequence). For the CDR3, the DNA is TGCAGTGCTAGCGGGGGGGCGGGGAATGAGCAGTTCTTC. Amino acid sequence: CSASGGAGNEQFF.